This entry features one T cell receptor (beta chain) sequence. Its antigen is currently unknown. TCRdb's copy holds only in-frame clones and misses some; the assay was immunoSEQ multiplex PCR. This repertoire shows 40,000 to 55,000 clones, around 90% found once; its top ten account for 3% to 4%. The data originate from a study of OX40 agonist ivuxolimab in advanced cancers. On the study more broadly: Those enrolled were about 82% male, with a mean age of around 58 years and ages from about 20 to 85.

Study results and limitations: The investigators did not determine what antigen specificity the expanded peripheral T cells had. CD4+ and CD8+ blood T cells expanded clonally by week 6 at 0.1 to 3.0 mg/kg. In CD8+ T cells, expanded clones were on average more numerous than in CD4+.

The starting material was CD4+ or CD8+ T cells sorted from blood, obtained in a trial of the OX40 agonist ivuxolimab. The source of this sequence is an adult with an advanced solid tumor such as melanoma, head and neck, liver or kidney cancer.

The CDR3 spells CASSYGRKGSEQYF. The DNA of the CDR3 is TGTGCCAGCAGTTACGGCCGTAAGGGCTCTGAGCAGTACTTC. J is TRBJ2-7 and V is TRBV6-6; D gene unclear. Germline V CDR1 and CDR2: MNHNY, SVGAGI (reference sequence). The CDR3 length is 14 residues. V was pared by 2 bases and J by 7 bases, with 15 bases between.